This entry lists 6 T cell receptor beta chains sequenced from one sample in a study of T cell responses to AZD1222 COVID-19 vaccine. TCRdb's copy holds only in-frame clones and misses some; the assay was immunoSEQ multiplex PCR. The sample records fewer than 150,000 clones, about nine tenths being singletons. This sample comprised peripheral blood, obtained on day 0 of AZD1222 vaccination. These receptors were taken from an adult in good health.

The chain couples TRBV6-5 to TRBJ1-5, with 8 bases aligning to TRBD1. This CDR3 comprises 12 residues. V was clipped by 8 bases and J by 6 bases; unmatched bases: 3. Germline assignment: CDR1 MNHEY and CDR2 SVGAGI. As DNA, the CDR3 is TGTGCCAGCTATACAGGGGGTCAGCCCCAGCATTTT. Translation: CASYTGGQPQHF.

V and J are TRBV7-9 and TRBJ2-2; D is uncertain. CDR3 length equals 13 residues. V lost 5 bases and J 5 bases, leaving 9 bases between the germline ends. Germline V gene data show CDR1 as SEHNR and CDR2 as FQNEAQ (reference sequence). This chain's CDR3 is CASSLEGTGELFF. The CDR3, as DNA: TGTGCCAGCAGCCTAGAAGGGACCGGGGAGCTGTTTTTT. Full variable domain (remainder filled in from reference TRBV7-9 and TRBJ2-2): DTGVSQNPRHKITKRGQNVTFRCDPISEHNRLYWYRQTLGQGPEFLTYFQNEAQLEKSRLLSDRFSAERPKGSFSTLEIQRTEQGDSAMYLCASSLEGTGELFFGEGSRLTVL.

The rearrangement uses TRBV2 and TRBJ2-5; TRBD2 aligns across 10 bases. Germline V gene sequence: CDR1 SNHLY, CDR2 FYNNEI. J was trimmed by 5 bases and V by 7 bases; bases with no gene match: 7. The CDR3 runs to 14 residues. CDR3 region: CASTPAGGIETQYF. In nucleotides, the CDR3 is TGTGCCAGCACTCCAGCGGGGGGGATTGAGACCCAGTACTTC.

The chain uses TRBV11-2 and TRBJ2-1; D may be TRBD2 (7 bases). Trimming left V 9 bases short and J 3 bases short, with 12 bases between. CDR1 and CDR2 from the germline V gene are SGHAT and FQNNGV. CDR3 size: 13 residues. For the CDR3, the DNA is TGTGCCAGTCGGGGGGCCAACTACAATGAGCAGTTCTTC. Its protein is CASRGANYNEQFF.

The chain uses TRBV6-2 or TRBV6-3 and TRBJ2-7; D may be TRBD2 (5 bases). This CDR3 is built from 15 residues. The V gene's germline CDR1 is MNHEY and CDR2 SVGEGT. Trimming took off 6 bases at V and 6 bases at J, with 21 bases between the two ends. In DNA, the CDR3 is TGTGCCAGCAGCAATCCTCCGGGATTACAACCCGAGCAGTACTTC. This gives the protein CASSNPPGLQPEQYF.

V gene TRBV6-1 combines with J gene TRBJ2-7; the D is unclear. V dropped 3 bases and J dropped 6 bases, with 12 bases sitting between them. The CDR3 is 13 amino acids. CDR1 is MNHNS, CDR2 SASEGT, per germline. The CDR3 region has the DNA TGTGCCAGCAGTGAGGCCCAGCAGACCGAGCAGTACTTC. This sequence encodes CASSEAQQTEQYF.